The present T cell receptor (beta chain) was sequenced within a study of cytomegalovirus exposure and HLA in healthy donors. Whole-study findings and limits: First-cohort TCR clusters tended to co-occur in the 90 to 150 validation repertoires, a later analysis found. The study found most TCR sequences rare, yet found some public TCRs in many donors. A few of the chains that were CMV-associated were confirmed in vitro to be specific for CMV antigens.

Generated by immunoSEQ multiplex PCR, the TCRdb table keeps only in-frame clones and is missing some. Here the sample spans approximately 60,000 clones, 90% to 95% being singletons. The ends were cut back, 5 bases at V and 4 bases at J, with 14 bases in the middle. This CDR3 is 14 amino acids long. From germline, CDR1 is MNHEY and CDR2 SVGAGI. About this clone: What it recognizes is unknown.

This sequence joins TRBV6-5 and TRBJ1-2; D might be TRBD1 (6 bases). The receptor's source is a woman aged 18-30 years in good health and CMV-seronegative. The sequenced sample consisted of PBMCs. CDR3: CASSTPRGGYGYTF. The CDR3 DNA follows: TGTGCCAGCAGTACCCCCAGGGGCGGCTATGGCTACACCTTC.